This TCR beta chain was sequenced in a study of T cell changes during pregnancy in multiple sclerosis. The CDR3 is 14 residues long. Looked up from germline, CDR1 is MNHEY and CDR2 is SMNVEV (reference sequence). Trimming stripped 5 bases from V and 6 bases from J, with 17 bases between. The table lists this clone with a count of one. Here immunoSEQ multiplex PCR was the method, and the copy in TCRdb shows in-frame clones only, minus some. The table has roughly 49,000 clones, 93% seen once. The clonotype originates from a female donor with multiple sclerosis, enrolled in a pregnancy study. Sequenced material: CD8+ T cells from peripheral blood mononuclear cells, taken after pregnancy. The chain carries TRBV27 and TRBJ2-7; D perhaps matches TRBD2 (6 bases). The CDR3 nucleotides are TGTGCCAGCAGTCCGGGGACTGCCTCGCGCGAGCAGTACTTC. Amino acids: CASSPGTASREQYF.